Listed here are 5 T cell receptor beta chains from one sample, sequenced in a study of identical twins. One entry per CDR3 protein, called by TCRdb with MiXCR from the 5' RACE reads. The data contain approximately 600,000 distinct CDR3 sequences, 9% to 10% of them singletons. These data are also associated with another study on yellow fever vaccine responses in identical twins.

The sequenced sample consisted of PBMCs. The receptors stem from a woman between 18 and 30 years old in good health.

This clonotype was detected ten times or more. The chain links TRBV5-1 to TRBJ2-7; 12 bases line up with TRBD2. Unmatched junction bases numbered 3, after V lost 5 bases and J lost 3 bases. The CDR3 totals 14 residues. Per the germline V gene, CDR1 is SGHRS and CDR2 is YFSETQ. The CDR3 loop is CASRPTSGSYEQYF. CDR3 bases: TGCGCCAGCAGGCCGACTAGCGGGAGCTACGAGCAGTACTTC.

This chain links TRBV15 with TRBJ2-2, with D perhaps matching TRBD2 (6 bases). The CDR3 loop spans 13 amino acids. Germline V gives CDR1 LNHNV, CDR2 YYDKDF (reference sequence). Trimming took off 3 bases at V and 4 bases at J, with 6 bases between the two ends. The CDR3 here is CATSRGGTGELFF. The CDR3 DNA is TGTGCCACCAGCAGGGGGGGCACCGGGGAGCTGTTTTTT.

The sample holds many counts of this clonotype. V is TRBV20-1 and J is TRBJ2-5; no clear D. The germline V gene has CDR1 DFQATT and CDR2 SNEGSKA (reference sequence). CDR3 length: 10 residues. Trimming took 4 bases from V and 4 from J, leaving 4 bases between them. The CDR3 nucleotides are TGCAGTGCTACCAGAGAGACCCAGTACTTC. This codes for CSATRETQYF.

This clonotype was counted many times. The rearrangement joins TRBV12-3 or TRBV12-4 to TRBJ2-7; 9 bases fit TRBD1. This CDR3 contains 14 residues. Trimming took 7 bases from V and 5 from J; bases not matched to a gene: 9. In DNA, the CDR3 is TGTGCCAGCAAGTCGGGACAGGGTCTGAACGAGCAGTACTTC. Residues: CASKSGQGLNEQYF.

V usage is TRBV20-1 and J usage is TRBJ2-7; D is perhaps TRBD1 (6 bases). Germline assignment: CDR1 DFQATT and CDR2 SNEGSKA (reference sequence). The CDR3 consists of 15 residues. Trimming took off 3 bases at V and 6 bases at J, with 21 bases between the two ends. The CDR3 here is CSASLSQGRTGEQYF. CDR3 sequence (DNA): TGCAGTGCTAGTCTCTCACAGGGAAGAACGGGCGAGCAGTACTTC.